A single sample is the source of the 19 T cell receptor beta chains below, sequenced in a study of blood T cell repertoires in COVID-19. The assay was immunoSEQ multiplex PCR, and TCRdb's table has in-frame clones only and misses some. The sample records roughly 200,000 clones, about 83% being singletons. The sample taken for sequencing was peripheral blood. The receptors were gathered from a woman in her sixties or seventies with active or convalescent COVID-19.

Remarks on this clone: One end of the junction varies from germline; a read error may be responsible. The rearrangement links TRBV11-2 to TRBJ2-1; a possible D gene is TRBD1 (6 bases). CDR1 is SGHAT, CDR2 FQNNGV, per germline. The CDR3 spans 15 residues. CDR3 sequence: CASSIDRTAYNEQFF. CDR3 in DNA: TGTGCCAGCAGCATAGATAGGACAGCCTACAATGAGCAGTTCTTC.

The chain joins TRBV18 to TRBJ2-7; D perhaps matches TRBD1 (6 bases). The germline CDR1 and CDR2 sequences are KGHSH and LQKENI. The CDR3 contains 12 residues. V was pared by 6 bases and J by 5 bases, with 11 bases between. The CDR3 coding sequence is TGTGCCAGCTCGACTGCAGGGGACGAGCAGTACTTC. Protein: CASSTAGDEQYF.

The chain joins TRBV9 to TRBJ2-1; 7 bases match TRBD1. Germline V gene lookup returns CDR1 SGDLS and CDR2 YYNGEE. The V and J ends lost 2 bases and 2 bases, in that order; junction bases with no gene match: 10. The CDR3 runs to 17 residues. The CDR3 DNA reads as TGTGCCAGCAGCGTTGACAGGGAATCCCTTCCCTACAATGAGCAGTTCTTC. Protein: CASSVDRESLPYNEQFF.

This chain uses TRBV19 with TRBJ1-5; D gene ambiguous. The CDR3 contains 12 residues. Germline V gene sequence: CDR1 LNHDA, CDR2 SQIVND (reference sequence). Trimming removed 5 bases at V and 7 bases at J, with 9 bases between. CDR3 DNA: TGTGCCAGTAGTCGGGGTTTGCAGCCCCAGCATTTT. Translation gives CASSRGLQPQHF.

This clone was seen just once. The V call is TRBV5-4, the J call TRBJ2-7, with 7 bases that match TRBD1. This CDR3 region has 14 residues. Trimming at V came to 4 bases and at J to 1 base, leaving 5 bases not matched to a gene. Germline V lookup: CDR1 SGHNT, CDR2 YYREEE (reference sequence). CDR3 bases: TGTGCCAGCAGCCGACAGGGAAATTCCTACGAGCAGTACTTC. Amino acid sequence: CASSRQGNSYEQYF.

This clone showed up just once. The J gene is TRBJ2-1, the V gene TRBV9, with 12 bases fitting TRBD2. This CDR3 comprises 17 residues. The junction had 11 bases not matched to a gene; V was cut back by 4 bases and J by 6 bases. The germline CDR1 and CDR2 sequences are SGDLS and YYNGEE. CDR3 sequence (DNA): TGTGCCAGCAGCACTCGACTAGCGGGAGTGACAAGCAATGAGCAGTTCTTC. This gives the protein CASSTRLAGVTSNEQFF. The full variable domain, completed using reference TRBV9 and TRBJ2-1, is DSGVTQTPKHLITATGQRVTLRCSPRSGDLSVYWYQQSLDQGLQFLIQYYNGEERAKGNILERFSAQQFPDLHSELNLSSLELGDSALYFCASSTRLAGVTSNEQFFGPGTRLTVL.

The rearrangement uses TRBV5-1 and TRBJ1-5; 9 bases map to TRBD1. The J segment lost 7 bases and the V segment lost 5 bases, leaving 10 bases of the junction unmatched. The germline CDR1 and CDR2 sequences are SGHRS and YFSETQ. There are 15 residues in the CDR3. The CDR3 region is CASRSGTGMDQPQHF. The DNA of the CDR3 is TGCGCCAGCAGGTCCGGGACAGGGATGGACCAGCCCCAGCATTTT. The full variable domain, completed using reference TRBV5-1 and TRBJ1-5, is KAGVTQTPRYLIKTRGQQVTLSCSPISGHRSVSWYQQTPGQGLQFLFEYFSETQRNKGNFPGRFSGRQFSNSRSEMNVSTLELGDSALYLCASRSGTGMDQPQHFGDGTRLSIL.

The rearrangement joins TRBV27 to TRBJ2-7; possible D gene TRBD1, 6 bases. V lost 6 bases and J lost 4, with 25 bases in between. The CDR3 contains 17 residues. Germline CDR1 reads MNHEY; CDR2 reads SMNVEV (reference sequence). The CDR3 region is CASSLLSRGRRMYEQYF. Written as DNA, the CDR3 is TGTGCCAGCAGCTTGCTGAGCAGGGGACGGAGGATGTACGAGCAGTACTTC.

CDR3 in amino acids: CASSLAGVEETQYF. The CDR3 DNA is TGTGCCAGCAGCTTAGCAGGGGTGGAAGAGACCCAGTACTTC. J is TRBJ2-5 and V is TRBV11-2; TRBD1 is a possible D gene (6 bases). V lost 1 base and J lost 3, with 9 bases in between. Germline CDR1 is SGHAT and CDR2 is FQNNGV. The CDR3 spans 14 residues.

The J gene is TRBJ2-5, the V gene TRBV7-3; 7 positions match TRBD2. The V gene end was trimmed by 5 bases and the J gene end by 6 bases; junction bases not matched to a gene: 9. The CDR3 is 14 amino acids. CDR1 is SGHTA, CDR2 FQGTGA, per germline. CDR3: CASSDSGASKTQYF. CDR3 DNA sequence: TGTGCCAGCAGCGACAGCGGGGCCTCGAAGACCCAGTACTTC.

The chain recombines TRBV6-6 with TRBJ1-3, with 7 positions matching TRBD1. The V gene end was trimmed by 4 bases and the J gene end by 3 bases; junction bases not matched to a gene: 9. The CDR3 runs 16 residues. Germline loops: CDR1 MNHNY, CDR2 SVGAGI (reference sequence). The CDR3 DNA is TGTGCCAGCAGTTCACTCCTAGGGGGCGGTGGAAACACCATATATTTT. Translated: CASSSLLGGGGNTIYF.

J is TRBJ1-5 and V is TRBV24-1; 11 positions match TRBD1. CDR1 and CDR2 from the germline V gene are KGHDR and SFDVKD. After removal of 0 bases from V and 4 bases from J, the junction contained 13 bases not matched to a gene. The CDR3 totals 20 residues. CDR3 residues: CATSDLQLFWGTGGNQPQHF. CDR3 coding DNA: TGTGCCACCAGTGATTTGCAACTATTTTGGGGGACAGGGGGGAATCAGCCCCAGCATTTT.

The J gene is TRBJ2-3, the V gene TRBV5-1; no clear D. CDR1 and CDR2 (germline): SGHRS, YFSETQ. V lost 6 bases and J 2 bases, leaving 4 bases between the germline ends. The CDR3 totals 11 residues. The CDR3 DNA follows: TGCGCCAGCACCCTCACAGATACGCAGTATTTT. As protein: CASTLTDTQYF.

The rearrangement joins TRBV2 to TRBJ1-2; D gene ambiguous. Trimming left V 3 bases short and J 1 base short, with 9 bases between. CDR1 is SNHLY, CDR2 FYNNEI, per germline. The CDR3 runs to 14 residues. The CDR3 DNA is TGTGCCAGCAGTGAGGGCAGAATTAACTATGGCTACACCTTC. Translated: CASSEGRINYGYTF.

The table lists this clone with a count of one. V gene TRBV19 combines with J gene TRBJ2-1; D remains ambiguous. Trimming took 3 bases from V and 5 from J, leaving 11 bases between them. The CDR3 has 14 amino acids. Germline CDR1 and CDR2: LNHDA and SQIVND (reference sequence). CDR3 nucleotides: TGTGCCAGTAGTATGGAGAGCCGCAACAATGAGCAGTTCTTC. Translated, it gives CASSMESRNNEQFF.

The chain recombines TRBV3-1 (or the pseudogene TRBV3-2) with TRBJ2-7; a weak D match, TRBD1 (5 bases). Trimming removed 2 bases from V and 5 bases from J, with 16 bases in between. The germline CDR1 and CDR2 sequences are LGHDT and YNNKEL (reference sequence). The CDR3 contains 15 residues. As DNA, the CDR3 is TGTGCCAGCAGCCAATTCTCAGTGGGGCTAAACGAGCAGTACTTC. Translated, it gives CASSQFSVGLNEQYF.

Written as DNA, the CDR3 is TGTGCCAGCAGCCAAGCGCGATCAGGGGGCGCGGGGCAGTTCTTC. This encodes CASSQARSGGAGQFF. The chain links TRBV14 to TRBJ2-1; 8 nucleotides align to TRBD1. This CDR3 spans 15 amino acids. The V gene end was trimmed by 1 base and the J gene end by 12 bases; junction bases not matched to a gene: 11. CDR1 is SGHDN and CDR2 is FVKESK in the germline V gene.

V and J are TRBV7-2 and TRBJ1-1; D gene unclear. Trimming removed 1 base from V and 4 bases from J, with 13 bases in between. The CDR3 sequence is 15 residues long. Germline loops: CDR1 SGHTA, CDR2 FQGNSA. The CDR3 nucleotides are TGTGCCAGCAGCTTAGGTTTCTCCTCGGGCACTGAAGCTTTCTTT. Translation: CASSLGFSSGTEAFF.

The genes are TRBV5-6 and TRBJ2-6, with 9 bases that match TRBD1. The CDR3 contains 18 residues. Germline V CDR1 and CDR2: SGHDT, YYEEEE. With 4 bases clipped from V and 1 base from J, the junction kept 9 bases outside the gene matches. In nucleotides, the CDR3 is TGTGCCAGCAGCCCCTTTGGGACAGGGAAATCTGGGGCCAACGTCCTGACTTTC. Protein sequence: CASSPFGTGKSGANVLTF.